This T cell receptor (beta chain) was obtained from a study of blood T cell repertoires in COVID-19. Across the study: The samples span acute and convalescent COVID-19 from the United States, Italy and Spain.

V gave up 1 base and J gave up 2 bases, with 5 bases separating them. This CDR3 is 13 amino acids long. Germline V gene lookup returns CDR1 MGHRA and CDR2 YSYEKL. Assay used: immunoSEQ multiplex PCR; TCRdb lists only in-frame clones, some missing. The table shows fewer than 250,000 clones, with around four fifths occurring only once. The chain uses TRBV4-1 and TRBJ2-5; D not resolved. The clonotype originates from a woman aged 55-75 years with active or convalescent COVID-19. The sequenced sample was peripheral blood. The CDR3 nucleotides are TGCGCCAGCAGCCAAGCTCAGCAAGAGACCCAGTACTTC. Translated: CASSQAQQETQYF.